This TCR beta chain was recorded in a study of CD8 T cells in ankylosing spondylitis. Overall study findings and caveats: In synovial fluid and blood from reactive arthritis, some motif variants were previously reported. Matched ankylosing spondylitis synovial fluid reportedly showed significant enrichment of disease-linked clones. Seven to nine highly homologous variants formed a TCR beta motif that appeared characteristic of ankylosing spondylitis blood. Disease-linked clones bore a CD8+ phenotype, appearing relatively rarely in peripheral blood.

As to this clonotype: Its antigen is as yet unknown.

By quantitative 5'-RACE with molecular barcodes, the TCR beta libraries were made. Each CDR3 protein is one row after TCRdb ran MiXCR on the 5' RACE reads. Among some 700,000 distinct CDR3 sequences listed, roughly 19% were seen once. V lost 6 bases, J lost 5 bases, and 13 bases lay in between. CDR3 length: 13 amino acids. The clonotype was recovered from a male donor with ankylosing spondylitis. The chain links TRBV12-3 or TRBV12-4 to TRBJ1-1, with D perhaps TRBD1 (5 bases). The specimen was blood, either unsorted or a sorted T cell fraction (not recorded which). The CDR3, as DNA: TGTGCCAGCAGGCCGGGGGGTGAGACTGAAGCTTTCTTT. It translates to CASRPGGETEAFF.